The 21 T cell receptor beta chains below all came from one sample that was sequenced in a study of CD8 T cells in Susac syndrome. With random hexamers, 0.5 to 1 ug RNA was reverse transcribed. MiXCR, run by TCRdb on the immunoSEQ multiplex PCR reads, gives a single entry per CDR3 protein. The table shows about 180,000 distinct CDR3 sequences, with 93% occurring only once. Sequencing used CD4+ T cells from PBMCs. Receptors were obtained from a human donor with multiple sclerosis.

The chain recombines TRBV12-3 or TRBV12-4 with TRBJ2-1; tentatively, D is TRBD1 or TRBD2 (5 bases each). This CDR3 contains 13 residues. V was pared by 4 bases and J by 12 bases, with 16 bases between. The CDR3 reads CASSSPGTRLQFF. In nucleotides, the CDR3 is TGTGCCAGCAGTTCACCCGGGACCCGACTGCAGTTCTTC.

CDR3 protein: CASSPWSGTAGGEQYF. The CDR3 nucleotides read TGTGCCAGCAGCCCCTGGAGCGGGACGGCGGGAGGGGAGCAGTACTTC. V and J are TRBV14 and TRBJ2-7, with TRBD2 matching 9 bases. The CDR3 consists of 16 residues. Germline values: CDR1 SGHDN, CDR2 FVKESK. Trimming at V came to 4 bases and at J to 7 bases, leaving 14 bases not matched to a gene.

This chain links TRBV4-1 with TRBJ1-2; 8 nucleotides align to TRBD1. In germline, CDR1 is MGHRA, CDR2 YSYEKL. V lost 0 bases to trimming and J lost 7 bases; unmatched junction nucleotides: 4. The CDR3 consists of 14 residues. The DNA for the CDR3 is TGCGCCAGCAGCCAAGAGAACAGGGGGGGTGGCTACACCTTC. Encoded protein: CASSQENRGGGYTF.

The chain uses TRBV5-1 and TRBJ1-2, with 7 bases that match TRBD1. Trimming removed 4 bases from V and 6 bases from J; junction bases left unmatched: 6. Germline CDR1 reads SGHRS; CDR2 reads YFSETQ. The CDR3 spans 13 residues. CDR3 in amino acids: CASSPLQGNGYTF. CDR3 nucleotides: TGCGCCAGCAGCCCCCTACAGGGGAATGGCTACACCTTC.

V gene TRBV6-2 or TRBV6-3 combines with J gene TRBJ1-5; D perhaps matches TRBD1 (6 bases). Per the germline V gene, CDR1 is MNHEY and CDR2 is SVGEGT. V lost 6 bases, J lost 0 bases, and 15 bases lay in between. The CDR3 covers 16 residues. The CDR3 is CASRQQGQPSNQPQHF. The CDR3 DNA follows: TGTGCCAGCAGGCAACAAGGACAGCCTAGCAATCAGCCCCAGCATTTT.

This chain uses TRBV20-1 with TRBJ1-4; a weak D match, TRBD1 (6 bases). The CDR3 is 13 residues long. The V and J ends lost 6 bases and 5 bases respectively, with 13 bases between them. Looked up from germline, CDR1 is DFQATT and CDR2 is SNEGSKA (reference sequence). The CDR3 sequence: CSAATGGNEKLFF. The CDR3 nucleotides are TGCAGTGCAGCGACAGGCGGGAATGAAAAACTGTTTTTT.

The sample holds one count of this clonotype. The chain recombines TRBV14 with TRBJ1-1; D ambiguous. The CDR3 covers 11 residues. V lost 1 base and J lost 11, with 8 bases in between. Germline CDR1 and CDR2: SGHDN and FVKESK. CDR3 in amino acids: CASSQGGRAFF. The DNA of the CDR3 is TGTGCCAGCAGCCAAGGGGGTCGGGCTTTCTTT.

This clonotype was seen just once. For the CDR3, the DNA is TGTGCCAGCAGCCTTGACGTCTCTGGGGCCAACGTCCTGACTTTC. Translated, it gives CASSLDVSGANVLTF. The J gene is TRBJ2-6, the V gene TRBV5-4; D is ambiguous. The CDR3 runs 15 residues. Germline assignment: CDR1 SGHNT and CDR2 YYREEE (reference sequence). V lost 4 bases, J lost 0 bases, and 8 bases lay in between.

The chain is built from TRBV5-4 and TRBJ2-5, with 10 bases identical to TRBD2. The CDR3 covers 15 residues. Losses at the gene ends were 1 base for V and 6 bases for J; bases not matched to a gene: 6. Germline-derived CDR1 and CDR2 are SGHNT and YYREEE (reference sequence). As DNA, the CDR3 is TGTGCCAGCAGCTTGAAGCGGGAGGGCCTAAAGACCCAGTACTTC. This encodes CASSLKREGLKTQYF.

This clonotype was picked up one time. The chain links TRBV10-3 to TRBJ2-7, with D uncertain. The V gene lost 5 bases and the J gene lost 0 bases, with 11 bases spanning the gap. CDR1 is ENHRY, CDR2 SYGVKD, per germline. The CDR3 length is 14 residues. CDR3 protein: CAISSASSSYEQYF. CDR3 DNA: TGTGCCATCAGTTCAGCGTCGAGCTCCTACGAGCAGTACTTC.

The chain has TRBV7-2 and TRBJ2-5, with 9 bases identical to TRBD2. The CDR3 runs 18 residues. The germline CDR1 and CDR2 sequences are SGHTA and FQGNSA. The junction had 17 bases not matched to a gene; V was cut back by 5 bases and J by 4 bases. The CDR3 sequence is CASSLHFVSSGVGETQYF. The DNA for the CDR3 is TGTGCCAGCAGCCTTCACTTCGTGTCTAGCGGGGTAGGAGAGACCCAGTACTTC.

The chain couples TRBV7-9 to TRBJ1-6, with D hard to call. Trimming shortened V by 2 bases and J by 5 bases, and 7 bases separated the two germline ends. The CDR3 runs 14 residues. Germline CDR1 SEHNR, CDR2 FQNEAQ (reference sequence). CDR3 region: CASSLYPDNSPLHF. In DNA, the CDR3 is TGTGCCAGCAGCTTATATCCAGATAATTCACCCCTCCACTTT.

The CDR3 loop is CASSLGTAAAEETQYF. The CDR3, as DNA: TGTGCCAGCAGTTTGGGGACAGCGGCGGCGGAAGAGACCCAGTACTTC. J is TRBJ2-5 and V is TRBV28; 7 bases are a match to TRBD1. The CDR3 has 16 amino acids. The germline V gene has CDR1 MDHEN and CDR2 SYDVKM. V lost 3 bases and J lost 3; bases outside the gene matches: 10.

The gene calls are TRBV27 and TRBJ2-7; possibly TRBD2 for D (6 bases). Trimming took 8 bases from V and 4 from J, leaving 9 bases between them. CDR3 length: 11 residues. CDR1 is MNHEY and CDR2 is SMNVEV in the germline V gene (reference sequence). CDR3 loop: CASARGYEQYF. Here the CDR3 DNA reads TGTGCCAGCGCCCGGGGGTACGAGCAGTACTTC.

The J gene is TRBJ1-2, the V gene TRBV20-1, with D perhaps matching TRBD1 (6 bases). V was clipped by 1 base and J by 4 bases, with 16 bases between them. The CDR3 contains 15 residues. Germline assignment: CDR1 DFQATT and CDR2 SNEGSKA (reference sequence). For the CDR3, the DNA is TGCAGTGCTAGAGGCAGGGCAGGGGAAGGCTATGGCTACACCTTC. Translated: CSARGRAGEGYGYTF.

The V call is TRBV2, the J call TRBJ1-5; no definite D call. Germline CDR1 and CDR2: SNHLY and FYNNEI. Trimming shortened V by 4 bases and J by 1 base, and 8 bases separated the two germline ends. CDR3 length equals 14 residues. This CDR3 reads CASSVVRSNQPQHF. The CDR3 DNA is TGTGCCAGCAGTGTAGTGAGGAGCAATCAGCCCCAGCATTTT.

The V and J genes are TRBV2 and TRBJ2-1; a weak D match, TRBD2 (6 bases). CDR3 length: 14 residues. In germline, CDR1 is SNHLY, CDR2 FYNNEI. V lost 3 bases and J lost 6, with 12 bases in between. The CDR3 sequence: CASSERGLGNEQFF. The DNA for the CDR3 is TGTGCCAGCAGTGAGCGGGGTTTGGGCAATGAGCAGTTCTTC.

The genes are TRBV27 and TRBJ2-7; 7 nucleotides line up with TRBD1. V lost 2 bases, J lost 5 bases, and 9 bases stayed unmatched. From germline, CDR1 is MNHEY and CDR2 SMNVEV (reference sequence). CDR3 length equals 15 residues. Here the CDR3 reads CASSLKPTGINEQYF. CDR3 in DNA: TGTGCCAGCAGTTTAAAGCCGACAGGGATTAACGAGCAGTACTTC.

V and J are TRBV29-1 and TRBJ2-5; TRBD1 is a possible D gene (5 bases). Germline V gene data show CDR1 as SQVTM and CDR2 as ANQGSEA. V was pared by 5 bases and J by 5 bases, with 12 bases between. The CDR3 spans 12 residues. CDR3 nucleotide sequence: TGCAGCGTTCAGGGCGTAGGGGAGACCCAGTACTTC. The encoded protein is CSVQGVGETQYF.

The chain employs TRBV5-1 and TRBJ2-7; maybe TRBD1 (5 bases). Deletions cut 3 bases from V and 2 bases from J, with 9 bases between. This CDR3 spans 13 amino acids. Germline assignment: CDR1 SGHRS and CDR2 YFSETQ. The CDR3 DNA follows: TGCGCCAGCAGCTCCACAGGAACCTACGAGCAGTACTTC. Its protein product is CASSSTGTYEQYF.

This chain uses TRBV12-3 or TRBV12-4 with TRBJ2-7; unclear D gene. Trimming removed 5 bases from V and 5 bases from J, with 10 bases in between. The CDR3 has 12 residues. CDR3 coding DNA: TGTGCCAGCAGTCCCCCTCTCCACGAGCAGTACTTC. It codes for CASSPPLHEQYF.